The 28 T cell receptor beta chains presented below share a single source sample, sequenced in a study of beta chain features in type 1 diabetes. Of the isolated RNA, all was reverse transcribed, and so the sequenced material was expressed TCRB transcripts. TCRdb keeps only in-frame clones here, not all; method: immunoSEQ multiplex PCR. The top ten hold around 0.026% of the sample, which has roughly 240,000 clones, roughly 15% seen once. Sequenced: naive CD4+ T cells from blood. The receptors derive from a woman in her thirties or forties in good health.

The chain carries TRBV6-5 and TRBJ2-7; no reliable D call. Germline CDR1 and CDR2: MNHEY and SVGAGI. CDR3 length: 14 residues. V was cut by 5 bases and J by 4 bases, with 15 bases left in between. CDR3 sequence reads: CASSDPPLTYEQYF. The CDR3 DNA sequence: TGTGCCAGCAGTGACCCTCCGCTGACTTACGAGCAGTACTTC.

The chain carries TRBV2 and TRBJ2-5; D perhaps matches TRBD2 (6 bases). V was shortened by 4 bases and J by 5 bases, with 11 bases between the two germline ends. This CDR3 comprises 13 residues. The germline V gene encodes CDR1 SNHLY and CDR2 FYNNEI. CDR3 amino acids: CASSGSGSETQYF. The CDR3 nucleotides are TGTGCCAGCAGTGGGAGCGGGTCTGAGACCCAGTACTTC.

The gene calls are TRBV5-1 and TRBJ1-2; 12 positions match TRBD1. This CDR3 is 16 amino acids long. Trimming removed 3 bases from V and 1 base from J; junction bases left unmatched: 4. Germline CDR1 reads SGHRS; CDR2 reads YFSETQ. The CDR3: CASSSGQGALNYGYTF. CDR3 bases: TGCGCCAGCAGCTCGGGACAGGGGGCCCTTAACTATGGCTACACCTTC.

The J gene is TRBJ1-1, the V gene TRBV9; TRBD1 might be the D (6 bases). This CDR3 region has 18 residues. Deletions cut 3 bases from V and 4 bases from J, with 25 bases between. Per the germline V gene, CDR1 is SGDLS and CDR2 is YYNGEE. The CDR3 region is CASSAGGGTPTLGTEAFF. The CDR3 nucleotides are TGTGCCAGCAGCGCCGGGGGGGGGACACCTACACTCGGCACTGAAGCTTTCTTT.

The chain has TRBV5-1 and TRBJ1-4, with 7 bases aligning to TRBD1. The CDR3 runs to 16 residues. Germline CDR1 and CDR2: SGHRS and YFSETQ. V lost 5 bases and J lost 0; bases outside the gene matches: 7. The CDR3 protein is CASRTWGTATNEKLFF. For the CDR3, the DNA is TGCGCCAGCAGGACCTGGGGGACAGCAACTAATGAAAAACTGTTTTTT.

This clone showed up just a few times. CDR3 loop: CASSLVRGQREQYF. Written as DNA, the CDR3 is TGTGCCAGCAGCTTGGTCAGGGGGCAACGGGAGCAGTACTTC. V gene TRBV11-2 combines with J gene TRBJ2-7; 8 bases align to TRBD1. Germline CDR1 is SGHAT and CDR2 is FQNNGV. V gave up 3 bases and J gave up 7 bases; unmatched junction bases: 8. This CDR3 contains 14 residues.

This clone was picked up a small number of times. The chain has TRBV5-5 and TRBJ2-5; D is uncertain. Trimming shortened V by 0 bases and J by 5 bases, and 11 bases separated the two germline ends. CDR1 and CDR2 (germline): SGHKS, YYEKEE (reference sequence). The CDR3 is made up of 14 amino acids. The CDR3 DNA follows: TGTGCCAGCAGCTTGGAATGGGCTCTGGAGACCCAGTACTTC. Translation gives CASSLEWALETQYF.

This clone occurred a few times. The CDR3 reads CASSGGGSPSYEQYF. CDR3 DNA sequence: TGTGCCAGCAGTGGCGGGGGGTCCCCCTCCTACGAGCAGTACTTC. The V call is TRBV7-2, the J call TRBJ2-7; 8 bases map to TRBD2. The V gene end was trimmed by 6 bases and the J gene end by 0 bases; junction bases not matched to a gene: 7. The CDR3 runs to 15 residues. Germline CDR1 reads SGHTA; CDR2 reads FQGNSA.

In this sample, this clone turned up a few times. This CDR3 is also generated by other DNA sequences in the sample. The chain joins TRBV7-9 to TRBJ2-5; perhaps TRBD2 as D (6 bases). This CDR3 has 12 amino acids. The germline V gene encodes CDR1 SEHNR and CDR2 FQNEAQ (reference sequence). Trimming cost V 4 bases and J 5 bases, with 8 bases left between them. CDR3 DNA sequence: TGTGCCAGCAGCTACGGAGGGGAGACCCAGTACTTC. Amino acid sequence: CASSYGGETQYF.

Only a few counts were recorded for this clone. The same CDR3 is also encoded by other DNA sequences in this sample. As DNA, the CDR3 is TGTGCCAGTAGTACAGGCTCCTACGAGCAGTACTTC. Translated: CASSTGSYEQYF. The J gene is TRBJ2-7, the V gene TRBV19; D call uncertain. Germline V CDR1 and CDR2: LNHDA, SQIVND (reference sequence). Trimming cost V 4 bases and J 0 bases, with 4 bases left between them. The CDR3 is made up of 12 amino acids.

There are a few counts of this clone. The genes are TRBV5-1 and TRBJ2-1; tentatively, D is TRBD2 (7 bases). The CDR3 sequence is 15 residues long. CDR1 and CDR2 (germline): SGHRS, YFSETQ. V was pared by 3 bases and J by 4 bases, with 14 bases between. The CDR3 is CASSWGGARYNEQFF. CDR3 sequence (DNA): TGCGCCAGCAGCTGGGGGGGGGCCCGTTACAATGAGCAGTTCTTC.

V usage is TRBV27 and J usage is TRBJ2-7; D possibly corresponds to TRBD2 (5 bases). The V gene lost 6 bases and the J gene lost 2 bases, with 17 bases spanning the gap. The CDR3 runs to 15 residues. CDR1 is MNHEY and CDR2 is SMNVEV in the germline V gene (reference sequence). The CDR3 loop is CASRPSTLTTYEQYF. CDR3 nucleotide sequence: TGTGCCAGCAGACCGTCAACCCTGACTACCTACGAGCAGTACTTC.

Ten or more counts support this clone. The chain has TRBV7-2 and TRBJ2-7; the D is unclear. V was shortened by 1 base and J by 5 bases, with 18 bases between the two germline ends. Germline loops: CDR1 SGHTA, CDR2 FQGNSA. CDR3 length: 16 amino acids. The CDR3 protein is CASSLDVSSVRDEQYF. The CDR3 DNA reads as TGTGCCAGCAGCTTAGATGTTTCGAGCGTTCGTGACGAGCAGTACTTC.

The sample holds a few counts of this clone. This chain connects TRBV29-1 to TRBJ1-2; no clear D gene. The germline CDR1 and CDR2 sequences are SQVTM and ANQGSEA. The CDR3 is 11 amino acids. The V gene lost 4 bases and the J gene lost 8 bases, with 11 bases spanning the gap. CDR3 DNA sequence: TGCAGCGTTGGTGGCCCTTTGGGCTACACCTTC. It codes for CSVGGPLGYTF.

This chain uses TRBV5-4 with TRBJ2-3, with TRBD2 matching 8 bases. V gave up 2 bases and J gave up 3 bases; unmatched junction bases: 5. The CDR3 totals 15 residues. Germline assignment: CDR1 SGHNT and CDR2 YYREEE (reference sequence). CDR3 sequence reads: CASSFPGTRTDTQYF. The CDR3 DNA follows: TGTGCCAGCAGCTTTCCCGGGACTAGGACAGATACGCAGTATTTT.

The chain employs TRBV9 and TRBJ2-5, with TRBD1 identical over 9 bases. This CDR3 has 14 residues. Germline CDR1 and CDR2: SGDLS and YYNGEE. The junction had 10 bases not matched to a gene; V was cut back by 4 bases and J by 9 bases. CDR3 DNA sequence: TGTGCCAGCAGCCTTAGACGGGACAGGGAACCCCAGTACTTC. It encodes CASSLRRDREPQYF.

The chain links TRBV4-2 to TRBJ1-2; D is possibly TRBD1 (6 bases). The CDR3 runs 17 residues. The V end was cut by 0 bases, the J end by 8 bases, with 22 bases between. Germline CDR1 is LGHNA and CDR2 is YNFKEQ. CDR3 protein: CASSQDWRQDRYGGYTF. The CDR3 nucleotides read TGTGCCAGCAGCCAAGATTGGCGACAGGACCGATATGGAGGCTACACCTTC.

The rearrangement uses TRBV28 and TRBJ1-2; no clear D. Per the germline V gene, CDR1 is MDHEN and CDR2 is SYDVKM. This CDR3 region has 12 residues. V dropped 4 bases and J dropped 1 base, with 4 bases sitting between them. DNA for the CDR3: TGTGCCAGCAGTTACAGTAACTATGGCTACACCTTC. Its translation is CASSYSNYGYTF.

The chain employs TRBV2 and TRBJ1-1; D is unresolved. Between the trimmed V and J ends, which lost 3 bases and 1 base, there was a span of 6 bases. The CDR3 consists of 13 residues. Germline CDR1 SNHLY, CDR2 FYNNEI. CDR3 nucleotide sequence: TGTGCCAGCAGTGACTTCTGGAACACTGAAGCTTTCTTT. Translated, it gives CASSDFWNTEAFF.

In regard to this clone: The sample holds other DNA sequences that translate to the same CDR3. The J gene is TRBJ1-5, the V gene TRBV7-2; 9 bases are a match to TRBD1. Looked up from germline, CDR1 is SGHTA and CDR2 is FQGNSA. After removal of 4 bases from V and 6 bases from J, the junction contained 4 bases not matched to a gene. The CDR3 contains 14 residues. In DNA, the CDR3 is TGTGCCAGCAGCTCACAGGGGGCAGGTCAGCCCCAGCATTTT. Protein product: CASSSQGAGQPQHF.

The gene calls are TRBV21-1 and TRBJ2-5; TRBD1 reflects the table's D call only, with no check against the DNA. TRBV21-1 is noted as a pseudogene. CDR3 length: 14 residues. The CDR3: CASSKLMDRETQYF. DNA of the CDR3: TGTGCCAGCAGCAAATTGATGGACAGGGAGACCCAGTACTTC.

The gene calls are TRBV5-6 and TRBJ2-1; TRBD2 might be the D (6 bases). Trimming cost V 3 bases and J 5 bases, with 18 bases left between them. CDR1 SGHDT and CDR2 YYEEEE come from the germline V gene. There are 16 residues in the CDR3. Written as DNA, the CDR3 is TGTGCCAGCAGCTCGGACTACCCCCGCTGGGACAATGAGCAGTTCTTC. Translating it yields CASSSDYPRWDNEQFF. Full variable domain (rest looked up from reference TRBV5-6 and TRBJ2-1): DAGVTQSPTHLIKTRGQQVTLRCSPKSGHDTVSWYQQALGQGPQFIFQYYEEEERQRGNFPDRFSGHQFPNYSSELNVNALLLGDSALYLCASSSDYPRWDNEQFFGPGTRLTVL.

The CDR3 coding sequence is TGTGCCAGCAACGATAGGGGGCGGTTACCCCAAGAGACCCAGTACTTC. This translates into CASNDRGRLPQETQYF. This chain links TRBV2 with TRBJ2-5, with 7 bases lining up with TRBD1. This CDR3 is 16 amino acids long. CDR1 and CDR2 from the germline V gene are SNHLY and FYNNEI. V lost 7 bases, J lost 1 base, and 12 bases stayed unmatched. Based on the CDR3 plus reference TRBV2 and TRBJ2-5, the full variable domain is EPEVTQTPSHQVTQMGQEVILRCVPISNHLYFYWYRQILGQKVEFLVSFYNNEISEKSEIFDDQFSVERPDGSNFTLKIRSTKLEDSAMYFCASNDRGRLPQETQYFGPGTRLLVL.

CDR3 loop: CASSFLGLAANTGELFF. Written as DNA, the CDR3 is TGTGCCAGTAGTTTCCTCGGACTAGCGGCGAACACCGGGGAGCTGTTTTTT. The V and J genes are TRBV19 and TRBJ2-2; the match to TRBD2 covers 10 bases. The length of the CDR3 is 17 residues. V gave up 5 bases and J gave up 0 bases; unmatched junction bases: 6. Germline V CDR1 and CDR2: LNHDA, SQIVND (reference sequence).

This clone turned up a few times. This sequence joins TRBV6-5 and TRBJ2-4; D possibly corresponds to TRBD1 (5 bases). Germline V CDR1 and CDR2: MNHEY, SVGAGI. V was pared by 7 bases and J by 0 bases, with 13 bases between. The CDR3 contains 15 residues. The DNA of the CDR3 is TGTGCCAGCATCCAAATGGGGCTAGCCAAAAACATTCAGTACTTC. It yields the protein CASIQMGLAKNIQYF.

This clone was picked up a small number of times. In DNA form, the CDR3 reads TGTGCCAGCATCACGACAGGGGGCCCCTACACCTTC. Its protein is CASITTGGPYTF. The chain uses TRBV6-5 and TRBJ1-2; 10 bases are a match to TRBD1. The CDR3 length is 12 residues. The ends lost 7 bases at V and 10 bases at J; junction bases unmatched: 6. Germline CDR1 and CDR2: MNHEY and SVGAGI.

V gene TRBV9 combines with J gene TRBJ2-1; possible D gene TRBD1, 5 bases. CDR3 size: 17 residues. Per the germline V gene, CDR1 is SGDLS and CDR2 is YYNGEE. V shed 3 bases and J shed 0 bases, with 16 bases lying between them. The CDR3 DNA reads as TGTGCCAGCAGCGCCTCCCCTAGGGGAAGCTCCTACAATGAGCAGTTCTTC. Translated, it gives CASSASPRGSSYNEQFF.

This clone was picked up a small number of times. The genes are TRBV5-1 and TRBJ2-1; TRBD1 matches 7 bases. Germline trimming cut 4 bases from V and 1 base from J; bases unmatched to any gene: 5. Germline CDR1 is SGHRS and CDR2 is YFSETQ. This CDR3 has 15 amino acids. This CDR3 is CASSLGTASYNEQFF. The CDR3 bases are TGCGCCAGCAGCCTAGGGACAGCTTCCTACAATGAGCAGTTCTTC.